These T cell receptor beta chains were read from a single sample in a study of shared clonotypes between healthy human individuals. The repertoire was sequenced with immunoSEQ multiplex PCR; TCRdb's copy has only in-frame clones and lacks some. The sample shows about half a million clones, 65% to 85% of them seen only once. Specimen: PBMCs. Every receptor here comes from a woman aged 40 to 50 in good health. Some clones in this sample may be carry-over from other donors' samples. Both conserved end residues are part of each CDR3. The order of the fields is J gene, V gene, CDR3 protein.

>TRBJ1-5|TRBV15
CASTPGVDQPQHF
>TRBJ1-2|TRBV27
CASSPTGGGYTF
>TRBJ2-5|TRBV29-1
CSVEEGTGQETQYF
>TRBJ1-2|TRBV10-3
CAISGPGTGSGYTF
>TRBJ1-2|TRBV4-1
CASSQRDNYGYTF
>NA|TRBV10-3
CAISAGSYEQYF
>TRBJ2-7|TRBV28
CASTLNTYEQYF
>TRBJ2-7|TRBV29-1
CSPRGGRYEQYF
>TRBJ2-7|TRBV18
CASHGGGGYEQYF
>TRBJ2-7|TRBV5-4
CASSLQGAHYEQYF
>TRBJ2-5|TRBV5-4
CASSLPRDRAQETQYF
>TRBJ2-1|TRBV4-2
CASSQGPIEFTYNEQFF
>TRBJ2-7|TRBV7-9
CASSPPYTYEQYF
>TRBJ2-7|TRBV13
CASSWGTSGSSDEQYF
>TRBJ1-1|TRBV7-9
CASSSTVGSEAFF
>TRBJ2-3|TRBV7-3
CASSLSGRHTDTQYF
>TRBJ2-7|TRBV5-1
CASSLGLAGGPGAQYF
>TRBJ2-6|TRBV9
CASSVVVSGANVLTF
>TRBJ2-7|TRBV7-9
CASSSWDRGAYEQYF
>TRBJ1-2|TRBV30
CAWRKEWVSNYGYTF
>TRBJ1-5|TRBV7-8
CASSVDRVSNQPQHF
>TRBJ2-1|TRBV30
CAWSEDEQFF
>TRBJ2-7|TRBV7-2
CASSRDGLQLRGRRFEQYF
>TRBJ2-1|TRBV6-6
CASSYSRQGSEQFF
>TRBJ1-1|TRBV28
CASSLLARAGFTEAFF
>TRBJ1-4|TRBV28
CASSLWGGEKLFF
>TRBJ2-5|TRBV28
CASSLYRDRGRETQYF
>TRBJ1-5|TRBV19
CASSWGTDDLPQHF
>TRBJ1-5|TRBV19
CASIGPEGQHF